The clone carrying this T cell receptor (beta chain) was seen once. The CDR3 is 13 amino acids. V lost 4 bases to trimming and J lost 9 bases; unmatched junction nucleotides: 7. Germline V CDR1 and CDR2: SQVTM, ANQGSEA. This sample stems from a study of CD8+ T cells in alopecia areata. Investigators isolated RNA and reverse transcribed it into cDNA to act as the sequencing template. The repertoire was sequenced with immunoSEQ multiplex PCR; TCRdb's copy has only in-frame clones and lacks some. This table has some 31,000 clones, 60% to 85% appearing once. The TCR sequence derives from a human donor with alopecia areata. The J gene is TRBJ2-1, the V gene TRBV29-1; 9 bases align to TRBD1. The material sequenced was NKG2D-low CD8+ T cells sorted from blood. The CDR3 DNA follows: TGCAGCGTTGTAGGGACAGGGTTCGGTGAGCAGTTCTTC. This codes for CSVVGTGFGEQFF.